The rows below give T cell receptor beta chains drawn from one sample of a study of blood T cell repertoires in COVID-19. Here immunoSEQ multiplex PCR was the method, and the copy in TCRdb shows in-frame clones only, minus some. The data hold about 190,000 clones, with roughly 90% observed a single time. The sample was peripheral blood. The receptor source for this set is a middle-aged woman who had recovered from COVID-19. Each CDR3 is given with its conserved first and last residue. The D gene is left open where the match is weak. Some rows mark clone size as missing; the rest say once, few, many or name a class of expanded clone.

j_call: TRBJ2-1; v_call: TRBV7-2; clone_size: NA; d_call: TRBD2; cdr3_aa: CASSSYLSGASHEQFF; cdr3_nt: TGTGCCAGCAGCTCCTATCTTAGCGGGGCAAGCCATGAGCAGTTCTTC
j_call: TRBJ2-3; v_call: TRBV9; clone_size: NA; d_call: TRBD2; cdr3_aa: CASSTSGRTDTQYF; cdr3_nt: TGTGCCAGCAGTACTAGCGGTCGCACAGATACGCAGTATTTT
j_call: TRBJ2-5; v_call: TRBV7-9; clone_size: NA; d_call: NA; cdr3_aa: CASTSWTEGRETQYF; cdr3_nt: TGTGCCAGCACGTCGTGGACGGAGGGACGAGAGACCCAGTACTTC
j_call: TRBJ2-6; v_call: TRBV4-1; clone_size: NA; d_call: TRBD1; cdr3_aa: CASSPPRDRDSGANVLTF; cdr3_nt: TGCGCCAGCAGCCCTCCTAGGGACAGAGACTCTGGGGCCAACGTCCTGACTTTC
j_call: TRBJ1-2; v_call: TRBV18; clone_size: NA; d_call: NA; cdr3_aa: CASSLNPTVYAGYTF; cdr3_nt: TGTGCCAGCTCACTAAACCCCACAGTCTATGCTGGCTACACCTTC
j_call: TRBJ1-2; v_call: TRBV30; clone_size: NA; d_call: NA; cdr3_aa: CAWRSPGSWGYTF; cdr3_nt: TGTGCCTGGAGATCACCGGGGAGTTGGGGCTACACCTTC
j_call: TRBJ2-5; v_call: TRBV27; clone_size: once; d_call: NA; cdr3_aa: CASSARGYQETQYF; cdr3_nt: TGTGCCAGCAGTGCCCGGGGGTATCAAGAGACCCAGTACTTC
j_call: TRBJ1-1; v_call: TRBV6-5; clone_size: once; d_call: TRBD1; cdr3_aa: CASSYLGQGATEAFF; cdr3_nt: TGTGCCAGCAGTTACTTGGGACAGGGGGCTACTGAAGCTTTCTTT
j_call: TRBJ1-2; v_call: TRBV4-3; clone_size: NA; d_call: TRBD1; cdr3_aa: CASSQGTGEISDGYTF; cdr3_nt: TGCGCCAGCAGCCAAGGGACAGGGGAGATCTCTGATGGCTACACCTTC
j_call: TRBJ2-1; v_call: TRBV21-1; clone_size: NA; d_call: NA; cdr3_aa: CASIPNQAPSSYNEQFF; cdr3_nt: TGTGCCAGCATTCCGAACCAGGCCCCGAGCTCCTACAATGAGCAGTTCTTC
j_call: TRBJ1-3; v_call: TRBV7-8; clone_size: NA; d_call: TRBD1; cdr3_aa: CASSTRQGFGNTIYF; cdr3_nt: TGTGCCAGCAGCACCAGACAGGGGTTTGGAAACACCATATATTTT
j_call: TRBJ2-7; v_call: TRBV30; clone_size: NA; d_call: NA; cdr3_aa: CAWGRVGGYEQYF; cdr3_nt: TGTGCCTGGGGGCGGGTCGGGGGTTACGAGCAGTACTTC
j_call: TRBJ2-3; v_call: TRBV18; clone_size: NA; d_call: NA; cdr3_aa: CASSPPPSADTQYF; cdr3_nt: TGTGCCAGCTCACCACCTCCTAGCGCAGATACGCAGTATTTT
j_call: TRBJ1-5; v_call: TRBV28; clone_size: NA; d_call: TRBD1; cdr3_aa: CASIPGGYVQPQHF; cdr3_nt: TGTGCCAGCATCCCAGGGGGTTATGTTCAGCCCCAGCATTTT
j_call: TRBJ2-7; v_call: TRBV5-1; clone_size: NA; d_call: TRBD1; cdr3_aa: CASSYGTGEGEQYF; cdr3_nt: TGCGCCAGCAGCTACGGGACAGGGGAGGGCGAGCAGTACTTC
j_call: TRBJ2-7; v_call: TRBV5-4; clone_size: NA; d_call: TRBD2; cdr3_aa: CASGVAGGYLYEQYF; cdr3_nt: TGTGCCAGCGGAGTAGCGGGAGGTTACCTCTACGAGCAGTACTTC
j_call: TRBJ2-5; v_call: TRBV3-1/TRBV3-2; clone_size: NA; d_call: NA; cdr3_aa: CASSQAGLGGETQYF; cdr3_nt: TGTGCCAGCAGCCAAGCAGGACTAGGGGGTGAGACCCAGTACTTC
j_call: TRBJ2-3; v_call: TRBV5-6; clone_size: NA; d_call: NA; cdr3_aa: CASSFFGGAADTQYF; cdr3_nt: TGTGCCAGCAGCTTCTTCGGCGGGGCCGCCGATACGCAGTATTTT
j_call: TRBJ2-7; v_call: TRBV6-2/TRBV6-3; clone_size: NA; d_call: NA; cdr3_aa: CASSYSGTTNHEQYF; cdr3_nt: TGTGCCAGCAGTTACTCCGGGACAACTAACCACGAGCAGTACTTC
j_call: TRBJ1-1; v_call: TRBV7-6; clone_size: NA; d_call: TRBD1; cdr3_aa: CASSDDRGTEAFF; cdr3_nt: TGTGCCAGCAGCGACGACAGGGGCACTGAAGCTTTCTTT
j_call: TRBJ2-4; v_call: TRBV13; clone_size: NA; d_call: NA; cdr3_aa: CASGLGLMFPSGVNIQYF; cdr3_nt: TGTGCCAGCGGCTTAGGCCTAATGTTTCCCTCCGGGGTCAACATTCAGTACTTC
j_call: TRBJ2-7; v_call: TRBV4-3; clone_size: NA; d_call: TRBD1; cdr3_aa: CASSQDGQGASYEQYF; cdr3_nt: TGCGCCAGCAGCCAAGATGGGCAGGGGGCTAGCTACGAGCAGTACTTC
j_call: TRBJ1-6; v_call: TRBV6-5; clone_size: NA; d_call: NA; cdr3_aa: CASARVIADNSPLHF; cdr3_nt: TGTGCCAGCGCGCGGGTAATCGCCGATAATTCACCCCTCCACTTT
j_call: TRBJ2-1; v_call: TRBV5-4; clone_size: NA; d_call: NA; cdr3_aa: CASSRDGLSSYNEQFF; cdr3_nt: TGTGCCAGCAGCCGGGATGGATTATCCTCCTACAATGAGCAGTTCTTC
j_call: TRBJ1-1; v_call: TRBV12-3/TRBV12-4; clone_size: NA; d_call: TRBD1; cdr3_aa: CASRPGTGGASFF; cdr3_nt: TGTGCCAGCAGACCCGGGACAGGCGGGGCATCTTTCTTT
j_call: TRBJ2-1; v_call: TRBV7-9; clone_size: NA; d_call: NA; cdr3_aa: CASSLRSETYNEQFF; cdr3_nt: TGTGCCAGCAGCTTACGGAGCGAGACCTACAATGAGCAGTTCTTC
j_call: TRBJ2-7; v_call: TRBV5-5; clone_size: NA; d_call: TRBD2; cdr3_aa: CASSVGLAGEHEQYF; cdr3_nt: TGTGCCAGCAGCGTCGGACTAGCGGGAGAGCACGAGCAGTACTTC